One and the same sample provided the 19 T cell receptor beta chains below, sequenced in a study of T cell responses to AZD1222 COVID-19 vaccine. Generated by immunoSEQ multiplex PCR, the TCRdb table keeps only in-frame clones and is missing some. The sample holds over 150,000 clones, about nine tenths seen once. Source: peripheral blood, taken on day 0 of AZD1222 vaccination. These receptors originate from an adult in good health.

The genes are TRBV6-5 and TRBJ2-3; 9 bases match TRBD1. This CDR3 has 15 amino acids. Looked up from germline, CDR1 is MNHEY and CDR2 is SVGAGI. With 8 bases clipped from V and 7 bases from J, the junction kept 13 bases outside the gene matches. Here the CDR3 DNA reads TGTGCCAGCCGCAAACAGGGGGCGCCGGCGAATACGCAGTATTTT. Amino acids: CASRKQGAPANTQYF.

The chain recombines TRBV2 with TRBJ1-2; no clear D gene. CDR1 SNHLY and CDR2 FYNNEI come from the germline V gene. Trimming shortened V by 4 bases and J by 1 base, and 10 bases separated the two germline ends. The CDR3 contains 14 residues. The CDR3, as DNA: TGTGCCAGCAGTGGGGCAGCCGTTAACTATGGCTACACCTTC. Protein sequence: CASSGAAVNYGYTF. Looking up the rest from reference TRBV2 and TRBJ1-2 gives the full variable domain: EPEVTQTPSHQVTQMGQEVILRCVPISNHLYFYWYRQILGQKVEFLVSFYNNEISEKSEIFDDQFSVERPDGSNFTLKIRSTKLEDSAMYFCASSGAAVNYGYTFGSGTRLTVV.

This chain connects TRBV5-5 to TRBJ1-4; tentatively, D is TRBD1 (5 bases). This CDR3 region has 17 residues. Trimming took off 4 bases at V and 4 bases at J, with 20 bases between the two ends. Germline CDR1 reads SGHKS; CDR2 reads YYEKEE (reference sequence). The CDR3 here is CASSLTYDSVNNEKLFF. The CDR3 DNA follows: TGTGCCAGCAGCCTAACCTATGACAGTGTTAATAATGAAAAACTGTTTTTT.

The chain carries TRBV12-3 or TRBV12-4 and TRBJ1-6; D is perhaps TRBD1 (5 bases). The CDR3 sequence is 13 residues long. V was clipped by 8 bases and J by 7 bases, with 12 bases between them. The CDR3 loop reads CASGGTRNSPLHF. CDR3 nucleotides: TGTGCCAGCGGGGGGACCCGGAATTCACCCCTCCACTTT.

CDR3 amino acids: CARGGGTKNGYTF. The CDR3 DNA follows: TGTGCCAGGGGTGGCGGGACCAAAAATGGCTACACCTTC. The rearrangement links TRBV27 to TRBJ1-2; possible D gene TRBD1, 5 bases. CDR3 length: 13 amino acids. Trimming removed 9 bases at V and 6 bases at J, with 17 bases between. Germline V gene sequence: CDR1 MNHEY, CDR2 SMNVEV (reference sequence).

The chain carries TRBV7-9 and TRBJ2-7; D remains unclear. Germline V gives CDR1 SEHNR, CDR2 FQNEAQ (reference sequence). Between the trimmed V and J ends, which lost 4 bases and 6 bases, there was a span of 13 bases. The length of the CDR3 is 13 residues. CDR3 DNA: TGTGCCAGCAGCTCCCAGCGTCGTGGCGAGCAGTACTTC. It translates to CASSSQRRGEQYF.

CDR3 in DNA: TGTGCCAGCAGTGAACCCTTGTCAGATACGCAGTATTTT. It translates to CASSEPLSDTQYF. The chain uses TRBV2 and TRBJ2-3; unclear D gene. Between the trimmed V and J ends, which lost 2 bases and 4 bases, there was a span of 7 bases. CDR1 is SNHLY, CDR2 FYNNEI, per germline. There are 13 residues in the CDR3.

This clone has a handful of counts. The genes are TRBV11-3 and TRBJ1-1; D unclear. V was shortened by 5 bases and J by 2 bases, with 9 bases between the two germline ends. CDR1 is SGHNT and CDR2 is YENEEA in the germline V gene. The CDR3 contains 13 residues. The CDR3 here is CASSPRVNTEAFF. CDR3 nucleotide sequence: TGTGCCAGCAGCCCAAGGGTTAACACTGAAGCTTTCTTT.

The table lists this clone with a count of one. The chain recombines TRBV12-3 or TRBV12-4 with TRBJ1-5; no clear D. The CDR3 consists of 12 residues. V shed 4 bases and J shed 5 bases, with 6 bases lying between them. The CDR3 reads CASSSLDQPQHF. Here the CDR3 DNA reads TGTGCCAGCAGTTCCCTGGATCAGCCCCAGCATTTT.

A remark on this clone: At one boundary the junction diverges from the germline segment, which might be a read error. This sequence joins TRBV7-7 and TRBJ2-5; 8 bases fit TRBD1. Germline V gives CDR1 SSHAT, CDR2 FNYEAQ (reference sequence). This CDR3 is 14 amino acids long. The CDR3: CASSLGTGEETQYF. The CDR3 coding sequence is TGTGCTAGCAGCTTGGGGACAGGAGAAGAGACCCAGTACTTC.

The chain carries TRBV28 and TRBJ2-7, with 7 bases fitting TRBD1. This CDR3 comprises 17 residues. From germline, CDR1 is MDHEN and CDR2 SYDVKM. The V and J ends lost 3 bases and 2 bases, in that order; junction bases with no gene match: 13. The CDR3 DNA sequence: TGTGCCAGCAGTTTCCCCCTCCGTACAGGGGCGACCTACGAGCAGTACTTC. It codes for CASSFPLRTGATYEQYF.

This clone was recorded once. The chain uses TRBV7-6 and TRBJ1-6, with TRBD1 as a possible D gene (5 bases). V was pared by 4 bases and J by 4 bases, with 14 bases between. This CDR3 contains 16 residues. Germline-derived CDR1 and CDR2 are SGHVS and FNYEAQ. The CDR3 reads CASSSTAGAYNSPLHF. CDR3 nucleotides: TGTGCCAGCAGCTCAACTGCTGGGGCGTATAATTCACCCCTCCACTTT.

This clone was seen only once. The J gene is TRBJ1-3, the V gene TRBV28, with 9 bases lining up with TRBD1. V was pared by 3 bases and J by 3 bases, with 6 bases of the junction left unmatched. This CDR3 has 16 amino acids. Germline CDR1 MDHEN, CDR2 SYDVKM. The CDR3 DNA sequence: TGTGCCAGCAGTTTGAGGGGACAGGGTTTTGGAAACACCATATATTTT. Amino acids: CASSLRGQGFGNTIYF.

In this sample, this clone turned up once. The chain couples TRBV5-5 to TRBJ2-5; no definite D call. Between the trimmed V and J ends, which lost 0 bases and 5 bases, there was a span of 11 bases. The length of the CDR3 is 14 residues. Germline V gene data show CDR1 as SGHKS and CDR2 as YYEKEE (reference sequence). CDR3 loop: CASSLVPGGETQYF. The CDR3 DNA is TGTGCCAGCAGCTTGGTGCCCGGCGGCGAGACCCAGTACTTC. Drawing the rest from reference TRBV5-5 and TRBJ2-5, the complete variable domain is DAGVTQSPTHLIKTRGQQVTLRCSPISGHKSVSWYQQVLGQGPQFIFQYYEKEERGRGNFPDRFSARQFPNYSSELNVNALLLGDSALYLCASSLVPGGETQYFGPGTRLLVL.

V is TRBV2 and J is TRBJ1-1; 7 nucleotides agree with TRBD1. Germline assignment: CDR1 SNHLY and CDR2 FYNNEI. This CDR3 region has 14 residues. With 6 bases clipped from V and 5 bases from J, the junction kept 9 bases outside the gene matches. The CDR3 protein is CASRATGDWTEAFF. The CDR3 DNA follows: TGTGCCAGCAGGGCTACAGGGGATTGGACTGAAGCTTTCTTT.

CDR3 nucleotide sequence: TGTGCCAGCAGCCAGGTGGGGGGGAATGAGCAGTTCTTC. As protein: CASSQVGGNEQFF. The chain uses TRBV3-1 (or the pseudogene TRBV3-2) and TRBJ2-1; 7 bases agree with TRBD2. The J segment lost 7 bases and the V segment lost 3 bases, leaving 3 bases of the junction unmatched. The CDR3 is made up of 13 amino acids. The germline CDR1 and CDR2 sequences are LGHDT and YNNKEL (reference sequence).

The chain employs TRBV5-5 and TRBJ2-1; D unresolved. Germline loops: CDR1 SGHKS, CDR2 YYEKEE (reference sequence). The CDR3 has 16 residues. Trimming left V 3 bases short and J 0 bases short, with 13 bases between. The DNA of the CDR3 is TGTGCCAGCAGCTCAGACTTCGGGTTCTCCTACAATGAGCAGTTCTTC. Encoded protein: CASSSDFGFSYNEQFF.

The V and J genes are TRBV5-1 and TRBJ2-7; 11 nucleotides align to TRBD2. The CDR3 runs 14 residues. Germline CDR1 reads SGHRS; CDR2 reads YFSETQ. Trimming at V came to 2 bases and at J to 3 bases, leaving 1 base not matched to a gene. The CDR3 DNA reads TGCGCCAGCAGCTTTGGGACTAGCGGCTACGAGCAGTACTTC. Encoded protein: CASSFGTSGYEQYF.

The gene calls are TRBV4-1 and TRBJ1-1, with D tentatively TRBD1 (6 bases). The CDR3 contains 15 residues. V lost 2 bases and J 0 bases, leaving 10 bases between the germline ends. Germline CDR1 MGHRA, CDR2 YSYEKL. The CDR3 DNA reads TGCGCCAGCAGCCAAAACAGGGTCATGAACACTGAAGCTTTCTTT. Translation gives CASSQNRVMNTEAFF.